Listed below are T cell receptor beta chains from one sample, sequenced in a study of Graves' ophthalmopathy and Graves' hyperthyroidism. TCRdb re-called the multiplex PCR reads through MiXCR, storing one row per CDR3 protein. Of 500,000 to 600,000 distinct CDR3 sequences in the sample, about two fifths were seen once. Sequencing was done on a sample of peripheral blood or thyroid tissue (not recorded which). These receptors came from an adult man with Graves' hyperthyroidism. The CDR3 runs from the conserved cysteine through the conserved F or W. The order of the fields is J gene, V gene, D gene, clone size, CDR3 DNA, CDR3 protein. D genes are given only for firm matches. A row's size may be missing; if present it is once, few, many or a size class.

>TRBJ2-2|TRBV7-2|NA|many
TGTGCCAGCAGCTTACGTCCGGGAGCGGTGGGCACCGGGGAGCTGTTTTTT
CASSLRPGAVGTGELFF
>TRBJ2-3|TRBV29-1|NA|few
TGCAGCGTTGAAGAGGCTACAGATACGCAGTATTTT
CSVEEATDTQYF
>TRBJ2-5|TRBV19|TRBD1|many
TGTGCCAGTAGTACCTCGGGACAGGGGGAGACCCAGTACTTC
CASSTSGQGETQYF
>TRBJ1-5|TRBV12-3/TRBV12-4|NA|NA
TGTGCCAGCAGTTTACGGGGCCTCGATCAGCCCCAGCATTTT
CASSLRGLDQPQHF
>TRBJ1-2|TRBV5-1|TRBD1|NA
TGCGCCAGCAGCTTGGCCCCGGACAGGGAGTATGGCTACACCTTC
CASSLAPDREYGYTF
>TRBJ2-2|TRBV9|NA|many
TGTGCCAGCAGTTTAGGGGCTCCGGGCACCGGGGAGCTGTTTTTT
CASSLGAPGTGELFF
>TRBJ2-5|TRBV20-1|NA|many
TGCAGTGCTAGCGACAGCGCGGAGACCCAGTACTTC
CSASDSAETQYF
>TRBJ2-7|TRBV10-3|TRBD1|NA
TGTGCCATCAGTGAGTCGGTGGGACAGGCCTACGAGCAGTACTTC
CAISESVGQAYEQYF
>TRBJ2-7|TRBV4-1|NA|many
TGCGCCAGCAGCCAAGAAGCCCAGGGGCGGTGGGGTGAGCAGTACTTC
CASSQEAQGRWGEQYF
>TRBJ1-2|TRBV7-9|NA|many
TGTGCCAGCAGCTTAGGCGAACCCAGGGTTCTCGGGTATGGCTACACCTTC
CASSLGEPRVLGYGYTF
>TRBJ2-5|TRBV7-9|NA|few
TGTGCCAGCAGTGAAATGGGGGGAAGAGAGACCCAGTACTTC
CASSEMGGRETQYF
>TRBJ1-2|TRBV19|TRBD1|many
TGTGCCAGTAGTCCGTTGGACAGGGTGGGACTCTATGGCTACACCTTC
CASSPLDRVGLYGYTF
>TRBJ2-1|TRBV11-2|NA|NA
TGTGCCAGCAGTCGCAACAGGTACTACGAGCAGTTCTTC
CASSRNRYYEQFF
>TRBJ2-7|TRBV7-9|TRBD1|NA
TGTGCCAGCAGCCCACGACAGGGGGCCTTGGGCGACTACGAGCAGTACTTC
CASSPRQGALGDYEQYF
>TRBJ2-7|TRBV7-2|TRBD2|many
TGTGCCAGCAGCGGAGGGTCGGGGGGGCCTGACGAGCAGTACTTC
CASSGGSGGPDEQYF
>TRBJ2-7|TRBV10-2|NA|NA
TGCGCCAGCAGGAGTGGGGGACCCGTCGGGTCGCAGTACTTC
CASRSGGPVGSQYF
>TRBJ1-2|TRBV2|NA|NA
TGTGCCAGCAGTGTCGGAACAGGGACCCGCGGCTACACCTTC
CASSVGTGTRGYTF
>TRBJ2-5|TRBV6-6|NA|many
TGTGCCAGCAGTTACGGACACGGTCCCCAAGAGACCCAGTACTTC
CASSYGHGPQETQYF
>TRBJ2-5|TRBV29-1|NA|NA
TGCAGCCGTCAAGAGACCCAGTACTTC
CSRQETQYF
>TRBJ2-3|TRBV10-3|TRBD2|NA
TGTGCGGCTAGCGGGTTGAACACAGATACGCAGTATTTT
CAASGLNTDTQYF
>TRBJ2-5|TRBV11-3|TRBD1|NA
TGTGCCAGCAGCGCCGACTGGGGACAGTACCAAGAGACCCAGTACTTC
CASSADWGQYQETQYF
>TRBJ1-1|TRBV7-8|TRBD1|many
TGTGCCAGCAGCTTACCACAGGGGGCTGGGAACACTGAAGCTTTCTTT
CASSLPQGAGNTEAFF
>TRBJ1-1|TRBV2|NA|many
TGTGCCAGCAGATGGGACCGGACGGGCGAAGCTTTCTTT
CASRWDRTGEAFF
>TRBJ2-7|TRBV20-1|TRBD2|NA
TGCAGTGCTAGTCACCCACCCCTAGCGGCCTCCTACGAGCAGTACTTC
CSASHPPLAASYEQYF
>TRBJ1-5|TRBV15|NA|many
TGTGCCACCAGCAGAGATCGCCGGCAGCCCTGGGGCAATCAGCCCCAGCATTTT
CATSRDRRQPWGNQPQHF
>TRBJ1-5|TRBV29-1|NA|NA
TGCAGCGTGGCGGGACTAGCGATCAATCAGCCCCAGCATTTT
CSVAGLAINQPQHF
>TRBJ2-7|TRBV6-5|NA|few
TGTGCCAGCAGTTACCTAGGGACCCTAAGCTCCTACGAGCAGTACTTC
CASSYLGTLSSYEQYF
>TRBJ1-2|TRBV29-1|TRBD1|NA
TGCAGCGCCGCCTCGACAGGGGGAATTGGCTACACCTTC
CSAASTGGIGYTF
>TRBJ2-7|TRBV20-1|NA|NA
TGCAGTGCCAGGTCGGGCTACGAGCAGTACTTC
CSARSGYEQYF
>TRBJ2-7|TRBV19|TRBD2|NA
TGTGCCAGTAGTAGGACTAGACCAAGTTACGAGCAGTACTTC
CASSRTRPSYEQYF
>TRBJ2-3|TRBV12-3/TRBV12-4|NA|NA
TGTGCCAGCAGTTTTTCGGGGCGTGCAGATACGCAGTATTTT
CASSFSGRADTQYF
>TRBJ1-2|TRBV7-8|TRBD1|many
TGTGCCAGCAGCCCATCGGACAGGGTACGCTATGGCTACACCTTC
CASSPSDRVRYGYTF
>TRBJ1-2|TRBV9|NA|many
TGTGCCAGCAGCGTAATGGGGCGGGCTAACTATGGCTACACCTTC
CASSVMGRANYGYTF
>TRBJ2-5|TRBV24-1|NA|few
TGTGCCACCCAAGACAGGAGACTATCGCAAGAGACCCAGTACTTC
CATQDRRLSQETQYF
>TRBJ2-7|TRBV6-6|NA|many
TGTGCCAGCAGTTACCCCTACGACCGATACGAGCAGTACTTC
CASSYPYDRYEQYF
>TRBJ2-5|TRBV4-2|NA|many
TGTGCCAGCAGCCAAGACCCAGGGTTAAGGGAGACCCAGTACTTC
CASSQDPGLRETQYF
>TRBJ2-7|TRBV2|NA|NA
TGTGCTAGCGCGCAATCCTACGAGCAGTACTTC
CASAQSYEQYF
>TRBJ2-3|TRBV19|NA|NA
TGTGCCAGTAGTATCCTCAGAACTAGCACAGATACGCAGTATTTT
CASSILRTSTDTQYF